Sequencing of this T cell receptor (beta chain) was carried out in a study of cytomegalovirus exposure and HLA in healthy donors. Study-level findings and limits: In a later analysis, compared with equally common non-associated chains, HLA-associated beta chains were more expanded. The records held CMV serostatus as the only immune exposure information. In presence/absence analyses, roughly uniform sequencing depth across donors was assumed.

The PCR had 60 Vbeta and 13 Jbeta primers. Source study methods: A later analysis counted some 87 million unique TCR beta chains, some 10 million shared. Only in-frame clones appear in the TCRdb table, and some are missing; sequencing was by immunoSEQ multiplex PCR. That table supplies the V and J calls and clone size; D and trimming were determined from the DNA. The sample contains some 160,000 clones, roughly 70% of which appear only once. The CDR3 consists of 14 residues. Germline V gene lookup returns CDR1 SGDLS and CDR2 YYNGEE. V dropped 4 bases and J dropped 6 bases, with 11 bases sitting between them. A few counts support this clone. Its antigen is as yet unknown.

This clonotype originated in a woman between 18 and 29 years old in good health and CMV-seropositive. The chain is built from TRBV9 and TRBJ1-6, with D possibly TRBD1 on 6 matching bases. The specimen was PBMCs. CDR3 in DNA: TGTGCCAGCAGCTACGAGGGGGTTAATTCACCCCTCCACTTT. Residues: CASSYEGVNSPLHF.